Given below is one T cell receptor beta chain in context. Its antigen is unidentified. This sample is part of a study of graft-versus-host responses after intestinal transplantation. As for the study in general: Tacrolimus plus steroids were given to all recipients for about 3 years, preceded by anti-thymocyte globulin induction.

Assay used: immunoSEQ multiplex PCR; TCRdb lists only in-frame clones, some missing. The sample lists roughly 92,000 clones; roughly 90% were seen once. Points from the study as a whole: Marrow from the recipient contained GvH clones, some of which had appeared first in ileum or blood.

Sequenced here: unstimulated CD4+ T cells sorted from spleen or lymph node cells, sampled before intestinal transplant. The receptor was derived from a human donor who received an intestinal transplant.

The CDR3 reads CASSYRTGQGNTIYF. In DNA, the CDR3 is TGTGCCAGCAGCTACCGGACAGGGCAGGGGAACACCATATATTTT. The rearrangement links TRBV7-2 to TRBJ1-3; TRBD1 agrees at 8 bases. The V gene end was trimmed by 4 bases and the J gene end by 7 bases; junction bases not matched to a gene: 9. The CDR3 is 15 amino acids. The germline CDR1 and CDR2 sequences are SGHTA and FQGNSA.